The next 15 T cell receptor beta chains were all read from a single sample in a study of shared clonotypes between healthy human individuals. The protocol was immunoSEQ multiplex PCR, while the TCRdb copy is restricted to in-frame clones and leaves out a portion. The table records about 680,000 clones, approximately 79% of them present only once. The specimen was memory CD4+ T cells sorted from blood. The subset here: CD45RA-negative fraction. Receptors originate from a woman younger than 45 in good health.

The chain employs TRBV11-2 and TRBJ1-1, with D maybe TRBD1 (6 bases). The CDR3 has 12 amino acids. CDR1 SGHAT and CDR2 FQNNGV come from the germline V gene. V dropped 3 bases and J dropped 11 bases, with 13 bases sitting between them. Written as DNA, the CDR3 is TGTGCCAGCAGCTTCACAGGGTCCCGGGCTTTCTTT. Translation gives CASSFTGSRAFF.

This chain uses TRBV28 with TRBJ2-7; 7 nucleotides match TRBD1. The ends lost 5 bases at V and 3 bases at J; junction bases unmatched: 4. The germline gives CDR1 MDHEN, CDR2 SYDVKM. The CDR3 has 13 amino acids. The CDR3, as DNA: TGTGCCAGCAGTCTGGGACAGCACTACGAGCAGTACTTC. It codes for CASSLGQHYEQYF.

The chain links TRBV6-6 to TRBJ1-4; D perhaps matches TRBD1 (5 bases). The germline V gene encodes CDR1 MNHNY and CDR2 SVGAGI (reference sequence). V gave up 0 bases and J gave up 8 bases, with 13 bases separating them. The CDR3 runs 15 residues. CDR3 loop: CASSYSSRAGEKLFF. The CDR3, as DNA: TGTGCCAGCAGTTACTCGAGCAGGGCGGGAGAAAAACTGTTTTTT.

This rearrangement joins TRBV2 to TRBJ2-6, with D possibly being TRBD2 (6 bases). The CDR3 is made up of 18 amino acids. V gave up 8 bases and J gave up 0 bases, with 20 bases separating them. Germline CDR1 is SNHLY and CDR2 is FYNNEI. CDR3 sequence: CASVGEVLRFSGANVLTF. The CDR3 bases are TGTGCCAGCGTGGGGGAGGTCCTCCGCTTCTCTGGGGCCAACGTCCTGACTTTC.

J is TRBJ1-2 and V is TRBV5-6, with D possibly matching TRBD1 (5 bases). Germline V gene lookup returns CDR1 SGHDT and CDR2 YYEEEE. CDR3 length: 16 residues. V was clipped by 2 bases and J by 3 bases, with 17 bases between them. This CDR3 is CASSFLDRSLHYGYTF. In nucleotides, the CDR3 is TGTGCCAGCAGCTTCCTTGACAGAAGCCTTCACTATGGCTACACCTTC.

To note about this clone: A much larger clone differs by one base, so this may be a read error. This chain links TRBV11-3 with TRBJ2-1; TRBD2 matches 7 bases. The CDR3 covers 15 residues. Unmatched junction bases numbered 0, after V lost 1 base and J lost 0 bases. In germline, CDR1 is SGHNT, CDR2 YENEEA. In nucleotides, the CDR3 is TGTGCCAGCAGCTTAGGCGGGAGCTCCTACAATGAGCAGTTCTTC. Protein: CASSLGGSSYNEQFF. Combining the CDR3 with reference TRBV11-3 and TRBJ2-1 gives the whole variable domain EAGVVQSPRYKIIEKKQPVAFWCNPISGHNTLYWYLQNLGQGPELLIRYENEEAVDDSQLPKDRFSAERLKGVDSTLKIQPAELGDSAVYLCASSLGGSSYNEQFFGPGTRLTVL.

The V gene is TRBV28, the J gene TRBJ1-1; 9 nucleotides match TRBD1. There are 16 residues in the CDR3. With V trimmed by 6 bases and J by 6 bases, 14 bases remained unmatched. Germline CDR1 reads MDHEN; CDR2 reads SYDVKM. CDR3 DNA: TGTGCCAGCAGACTGCCCCCGGGACAGGGAGAGTCTGAAGCTTTCTTT. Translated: CASRLPPGQGESEAFF.

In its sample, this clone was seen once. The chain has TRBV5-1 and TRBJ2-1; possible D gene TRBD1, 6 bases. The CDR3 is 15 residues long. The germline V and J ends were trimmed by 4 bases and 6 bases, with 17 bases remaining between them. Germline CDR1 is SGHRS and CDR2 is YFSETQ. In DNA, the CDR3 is TGCGCCAGCAGCCTGGGGGCACACGCTGTCAATGAGCAGTTCTTC. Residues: CASSLGAHAVNEQFF.

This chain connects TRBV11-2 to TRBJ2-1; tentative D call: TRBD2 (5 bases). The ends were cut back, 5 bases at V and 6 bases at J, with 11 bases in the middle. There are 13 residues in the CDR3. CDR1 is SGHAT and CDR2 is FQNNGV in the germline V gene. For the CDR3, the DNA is TGTGCCAGCAGCGCCAGGCGGGCCAATGAGCAGTTCTTC. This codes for CASSARRANEQFF.

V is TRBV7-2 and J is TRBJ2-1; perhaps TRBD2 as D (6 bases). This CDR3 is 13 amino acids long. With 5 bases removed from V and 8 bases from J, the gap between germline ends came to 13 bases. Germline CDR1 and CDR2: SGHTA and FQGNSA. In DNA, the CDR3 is TGTGCCAGCAGCATGAAGGAGGGGTATGAGCAGTTCTTC. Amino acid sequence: CASSMKEGYEQFF. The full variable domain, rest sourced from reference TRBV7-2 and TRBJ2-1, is GAGVSQSPSNKVTEKGKDVELRCDPISGHTALYWYRQSLGQGLEFLIYFQGNSAPDKSGLPSDRFSAERTGGSVSTLTIQRTQQEDSAVYLCASSMKEGYEQFFGPGTRLTVL.

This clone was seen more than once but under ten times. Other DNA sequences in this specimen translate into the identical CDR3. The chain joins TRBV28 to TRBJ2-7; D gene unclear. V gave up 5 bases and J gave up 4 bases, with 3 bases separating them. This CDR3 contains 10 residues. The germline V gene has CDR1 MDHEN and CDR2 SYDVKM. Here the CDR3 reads CASSRYEQYF. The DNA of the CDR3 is TGTGCCAGCAGTCGTTACGAGCAGTACTTC.

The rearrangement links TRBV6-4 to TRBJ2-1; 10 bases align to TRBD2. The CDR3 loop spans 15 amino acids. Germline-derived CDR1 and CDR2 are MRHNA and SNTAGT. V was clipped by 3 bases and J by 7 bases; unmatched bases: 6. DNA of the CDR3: TGTGCCAGCAGTGAATCTAGCGGGAGTAGGAATGAGCAGTTCTTC. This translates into CASSESSGSRNEQFF.

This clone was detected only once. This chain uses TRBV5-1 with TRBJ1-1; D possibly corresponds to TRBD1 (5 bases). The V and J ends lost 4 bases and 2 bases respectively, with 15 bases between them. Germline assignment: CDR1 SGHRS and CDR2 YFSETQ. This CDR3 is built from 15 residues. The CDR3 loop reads CASSPTPGSNTEAFF. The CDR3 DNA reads TGCGCCAGCAGCCCGACCCCAGGGTCTAACACTGAAGCTTTCTTT.

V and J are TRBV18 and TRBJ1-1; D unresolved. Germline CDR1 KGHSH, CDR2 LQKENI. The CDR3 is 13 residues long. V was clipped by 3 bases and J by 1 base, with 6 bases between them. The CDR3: CASSPNKNTEAFF. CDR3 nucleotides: TGTGCCAGCTCACCGAACAAGAACACTGAAGCTTTCTTT.

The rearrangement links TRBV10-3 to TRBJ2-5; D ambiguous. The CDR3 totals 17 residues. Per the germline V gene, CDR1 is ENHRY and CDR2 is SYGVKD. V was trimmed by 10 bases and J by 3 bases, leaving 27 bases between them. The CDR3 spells CANPPLQPKMRKETQYF. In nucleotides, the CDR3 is TGTGCCAACCCCCCATTGCAGCCGAAAATGAGGAAAGAGACCCAGTACTTC.